These 14 T cell receptor beta chains came from one sample sequenced in a study of Ad26.COV2.S vaccination and SARS-CoV-2 variants. Only in-frame clones appear in the TCRdb table, and some are missing; sequencing was by immunoSEQ multiplex PCR. The sample contains some 340,000 clones, roughly 84% of which appear only once. As for treatment: around 19 received Ad26.COV2.S at low or high dose, single or two shots; a few received placebo; per-sample allocation not given. Sampling happened 63 days after the first vaccine or placebo injection. The sequencing used peripheral blood, collected in a trial of Ad26.COV2.S vaccine versus placebo. These receptors originate from a person between 18 and 65 years old who received the Ad26.COV2.S COVID-19 vaccine or a placebo.

V is TRBV18 and J is TRBJ1-3; possibly TRBD1 for D (5 bases). The CDR3 contains 15 residues. V was pared by 2 bases and J by 9 bases, with 17 bases between. Germline CDR1 is KGHSH and CDR2 is LQKENI. In DNA, the CDR3 is TGTGCCAGCTCACCATGGGGCGGCCCGGGAGGCACCATATATTTT. The encoded protein is CASSPWGGPGGTIYF.

The chain recombines TRBV9 with TRBJ2-5, with 9 bases matching TRBD2. The CDR3 contains 16 residues. The germline CDR1 and CDR2 sequences are SGDLS and YYNGEE. The trim removed 0 bases at V and 1 base at J, leaving 4 bases unmatched. CDR3 sequence reads: CASSVASGGSQETQYF. The CDR3, as DNA: TGTGCCAGCAGCGTAGCAAGCGGGGGGTCCCAAGAGACCCAGTACTTC.

The V and J genes are TRBV28 and TRBJ1-2; possibly TRBD1 for D (6 bases). V dropped 6 bases and J dropped 1 base, with 12 bases sitting between them. CDR1 is MDHEN, CDR2 SYDVKM, per germline. CDR3 length: 14 amino acids. This chain's CDR3 is CASRHTGNNYGYTF. CDR3 DNA sequence: TGTGCCAGCAGGCACACAGGGAATAACTATGGCTACACCTTC.

The rearrangement links TRBV7-2 to TRBJ1-2; 7 nucleotides match TRBD1. Trimming removed 7 bases from V and 7 bases from J; junction bases left unmatched: 18. CDR1 SGHTA and CDR2 FQGNSA come from the germline V gene. The CDR3 is 16 residues long. The CDR3 here is CASISDRDKVASGYTF. The CDR3 DNA follows: TGTGCCAGCATAAGCGACAGGGATAAAGTTGCTAGTGGCTACACCTTC. The entire variable domain, with the rest obtained from reference TRBV7-2 and TRBJ1-2, is as follows: GAGVSQSPSNKVTEKGKDVELRCDPISGHTALYWYRQSLGQGLEFLIYFQGNSAPDKSGLPSDRFSAERTGGSVSTLTIQRTQQEDSAVYLCASISDRDKVASGYTFGSGTRLTVV.

The V gene is TRBV27, the J gene TRBJ2-1; D remains unclear. Germline CDR1 MNHEY, CDR2 SMNVEV (reference sequence). The CDR3 contains 17 residues. V lost 6 bases to trimming and J lost 0 bases, with 18 bases between them. CDR3 DNA sequence: TGTGCCAGCAGCAAAAAAGGTAAATCGAGCTCCTACAATGAGCAGTTCTTC. Protein sequence: CASSKKGKSSSYNEQFF.

J is TRBJ1-5 and V is TRBV10-3; D ambiguous. Germline loops: CDR1 ENHRY, CDR2 SYGVKD. Trimming removed 0 bases at V and 1 base at J, with 4 bases between. The CDR3 is 14 residues long. The CDR3 spells CAISESTSNQPQHF. In DNA form, the CDR3 reads TGTGCCATCAGTGAGTCGACCAGCAATCAGCCCCAGCATTTT.

This clone occurred once. The chain joins TRBV6-2 or TRBV6-3 to TRBJ1-2; D is unresolved. The CDR3 runs 12 residues. The germline CDR1 and CDR2 sequences are MNHEY and SVGEGT. Trimming removed 2 bases from V and 6 bases from J, with 7 bases in between. The CDR3 DNA sequence: TGTGCCAGCAGTTACAGGGTGAATGGCTACACCTTC. Encoded protein: CASSYRVNGYTF.

This chain connects TRBV5-1 to TRBJ1-6; perhaps TRBD1 as D (5 bases). This CDR3 is built from 15 residues. Trimming removed 4 bases at V and 8 bases at J, with 16 bases between. Germline V lookup: CDR1 SGHRS, CDR2 YFSETQ. CDR3: CASSTGWGSDSPLHF. The CDR3 bases are TGCGCCAGCAGCACCGGATGGGGGTCTGATTCACCCCTCCACTTT.

The chain combines TRBV5-1 with TRBJ1-1, with 7 nucleotides matching TRBD1. The germline V gene encodes CDR1 SGHRS and CDR2 YFSETQ. The CDR3 totals 13 residues. The V and J ends lost 1 base and 10 bases, in that order; junction bases with no gene match: 7. The CDR3 DNA reads TGCGCCAGCAGCTTGATAGCAGGGGGATCAGCTTTCTTT. This encodes CASSLIAGGSAFF.

V gene TRBV19 combines with J gene TRBJ2-7, with D perhaps assigned TRBD1 or TRBD2 (5 bases each). Germline CDR1 reads LNHDA; CDR2 reads SQIVND (reference sequence). Trimming took 0 bases from V and 7 from J, leaving 19 bases between them. The CDR3 extends over 16 amino acids. The CDR3 region has the DNA TGTGCCAGTAGTATAGATCTAGGCCGGGGCCTAAAGGAGCAGTACTTC. It encodes CASSIDLGRGLKEQYF. Together with reference TRBV19 and TRBJ2-7, the CDR3 gives the full variable domain: DGGITQSPKYLFRKEGQNVTLSCEQNLNHDAMYWYRQDPGQGLRLIYYSQIVNDFQKGDIAEGYSVSREKKESFPLTVTSAQKNPTAFYLCASSIDLGRGLKEQYFGPGTRLTVT.

The chain uses TRBV5-5 and TRBJ1-1; D not resolved. The CDR3 contains 14 residues. V shed 0 bases and J shed 1 base, with 7 bases lying between them. CDR1 SGHKS and CDR2 YYEKEE come from the germline V gene (reference sequence). In DNA, the CDR3 is TGTGCCAGCAGCTTGGGGGATGGGAACACTGAAGCTTTCTTT. It specifies CASSLGDGNTEAFF.

The chain carries TRBV7-6 and TRBJ1-1, with D uncertain. Germline loops: CDR1 SGHVS, CDR2 FNYEAQ. V was cut by 1 base and J by 1 base, with 4 bases left in between. CDR3 length: 13 amino acids. In DNA form, the CDR3 reads TGTGCCAGCAGCTTAGGATCGAACACTGAAGCTTTCTTT. This gives the protein CASSLGSNTEAFF. The entire variable domain, with the rest obtained from reference TRBV7-6 and TRBJ1-1, is as follows: GAGVSQSPRYKVTKRGQDVALRCDPISGHVSLYWYRQALGQGPEFLTYFNYEAQQDKSGLPNDRFSAERPEGSISTLTIQRTEQRDSAMYRCASSLGSNTEAFFGQGTRLTVV.

The chain joins TRBV30 to TRBJ1-5, with D unclear. CDR3 size: 14 residues. V was shortened by 0 bases and J by 6 bases, with 12 bases between the two germline ends. Germline CDR1 and CDR2: GTSNPN and SVGIG (reference sequence). CDR3 sequence: CAWSVRGESQPQHF. The CDR3 nucleotides are TGTGCCTGGAGTGTACGCGGGGAATCTCAGCCCCAGCATTTT.

V gene TRBV7-2 combines with J gene TRBJ1-6; TRBD1 matches at 7 bases. The junction had 6 bases not matched to a gene; V was cut back by 0 bases and J by 1 base. This CDR3 spans 18 amino acids. In germline, CDR1 is SGHTA, CDR2 FQGNSA. As DNA, the CDR3 is TGTGCCAGCAGCTTAGCCTTGGACAGGATGTCCTATAATTCACCCCTCCACTTT. Residues: CASSLALDRMSYNSPLHF.